This T cell receptor beta chain came from a study of tumor-infiltrating lymphocytes in primary liver carcinoma. Study as a whole: Each of the growths was stage T1-T3 N0M0, extending about 4.2 to 11 cm across. Notes on the study in general: Tumor region pairs showed greater overlap than either tumor-adjacent or tumor-blood pairs did.

This CDR3 has 16 residues. Priming with a constant-region primer yielded TCR beta cDNA from 450 to 600 ng total RNA. It was through three nested multiplex PCR rounds of slightly modified ARM-PCR that TCR beta libraries arose. Running 10 cycles apiece, the first two PCR rounds relied on TRBV1-TRBV30 forward primers together with a C-beta reverse primer. TCRdb reanalysed the multiplex PCR reads using MiXCR and keeps one entry per CDR3 protein. The table lists fewer than 400,000 distinct CDR3 sequences, more than 55% of them singletons. For this clonotype: What it binds is not known. A junction boundary mismatches the germline segment, possibly from a read error.

Germline DNA was extracted alongside blood RNA, which was obtained from unsorted whole blood. The specimen was peripheral blood. The TCR comes from a man between 35 and 55 years old with primary liver carcinoma and hepatitis B virus infection. The chain is built from TRBV12-3 or TRBV12-4 and TRBJ2-6; 9 bases match TRBD1. CDR3 DNA sequence: TGTGCCAGCAGCCAACAGGGGGCGACTGGGGCCAACGTTCTGACTTTC. It translates to CASSQQGATGANVLTF.